Listed below are T cell receptor beta chains from one sample, sequenced in a study of blood T cell repertoires in COVID-19. The method was immunoSEQ multiplex PCR; TCRdb's version includes in-frame clones alone and lacks a portion of them. This table holds approximately 170,000 clones, just under 85% found once. Sequenced sample: peripheral blood. The receptors originated from a woman of 80 years or more with COVID-19, enrolled during active disease. CDR3s include the opening cysteine and the closing phenylalanine or tryptophan. A D gene is named only where the DNA matches it firmly. Clone size appears in some rows only: once, few, many, or a class for an expanded clone.

d_call	v_call	j_call	clone_size	cdr3_aa	cdr3_nt
.	TRBV27	TRBJ1-6	.	CASSLVRGGNSPLHF	TGTGCCAGCAGTTTGGTAAGAGGGGGTAATTCACCCCTCCACTTT
.	TRBV7-9	TRBJ1-3	.	CASSADKGNTIYF	TGTGCCAGCAGCGCAGACAAGGGAAACACCATATATTTT
TRBD1	TRBV6-5	TRBJ1-2	once	CASSYLTGGGGYTF	TGTGCCAGCAGTTACCTGACAGGGGGCGGTGGCTACACCTTC
.	TRBV6-5	TRBJ1-2	.	CASSYQLTGNGYTF	TGTGCCAGCAGTTACCAATTAACAGGGAATGGCTACACCTTC
TRBD1	TRBV5-1	TRBJ2-1	.	CASSLAGQGARNEQFF	TGCGCCAGCAGCTTAGCGGGACAGGGGGCTAGGAATGAGCAGTTCTTC
TRBD2	TRBV24-1	TRBJ2-5	.	CATAPSGAETQYF	TGTGCCACCGCCCCTAGCGGGGCGGAGACCCAGTACTTC
TRBD2	TRBV10-2	TRBJ2-5	.	CASSDFGGALETQYF	TGCGCCAGCAGTGATTTCGGGGGGGCTCTGGAGACCCAGTACTTC
.	TRBV2	TRBJ1-5	.	CASSPDRNQPQHF	TGTGCCAGCAGCCCCGACAGAAATCAGCCCCAGCATTTT
.	TRBV6-5	TRBJ1-1	.	CAGFGDTEAFF	TGTGCCGGATTCGGGGACACTGAAGCTTTCTTT
.	TRBV9	TRBJ2-7	once	CASSALPGSEQYF	TGTGCCAGCAGCGCCCTCCCGGGAAGCGAGCAGTACTTC
TRBD1	TRBV3-1/TRBV3-2	TRBJ1-3	.	CASSQGPDRGRNTIYF	TGTGCCAGCAGCCAAGGGCCGGACAGGGGAAGAAACACCATATATTTT
.	TRBV7-8	TRBJ1-6	.	CASSRTGAPLHF	TGTGCCAGCAGCCGGACCGGAGCACCCCTCCACTTT
.	TRBV10-3	TRBJ1-1	.	CAISEPDDIAFF	TGTGCCATCAGTGAACCAGACGACATAGCTTTCTTT
TRBD1	TRBV5-1	TRBJ1-2	.	CASSWGWTGVRGYTF	TGCGCCAGCAGCTGGGGCTGGACAGGGGTGCGTGGCTACACCTTC
TRBD1	TRBV5-6	TRBJ2-7	.	CASSLDIRGREYF	TGTGCCAGCAGCTTGGATATCAGGGGGCGTGAGTACTTC
.	TRBV5-1	TRBJ2-2	.	CASSLGGYRGLNTGELFF	TGCGCCAGCAGCTTAGGGGGCTACAGGGGACTGAACACCGGGGAGCTGTTTTTT
.	TRBV3-1/TRBV3-2	TRBJ2-2	.	CASRASAGTGELFF	TGTGCCAGCAGGGCTTCCGCCGGGACCGGGGAGCTGTTTTTT
.	TRBV5-4	TRBJ2-1	.	CASSLQGGKQFF	TGTGCCAGCAGCCTTCAAGGGGGAAAGCAGTTCTTC
.	TRBV4-2	TRBJ1-3	.	CASSQDGPNSGNTIYF	TGTGCCAGCAGCCAAGATGGGCCGAACTCTGGAAACACCATATATTTT
.	TRBV2	TRBJ1-2	few	CASGAGETGGYTF	TGTGCCAGCGGGGCGGGGGAGACGGGAGGCTACACCTTC
.	TRBV4-1	TRBJ2-5	.	CASSQERLRKETQYF	TGCGCCAGCAGCCAAGAGCGGTTACGTAAAGAGACCCAGTACTTC
TRBD1	TRBV19	TRBJ2-7	.	CASSIATGDYEQYF	TGTGCCAGTAGTATAGCAACAGGGGACTACGAGCAGTACTTC
TRBD1	TRBV2	TRBJ1-5	.	CASSGQGNSQPQHF	TGTGCCAGCTCGGGACAGGGGAACAGTCAGCCCCAGCATTTT
TRBD2	TRBV19	TRBJ2-2	.	CASSGTSGILVTGELFF	TGTGCCAGTAGTGGGACTAGCGGGATTCTCGTAACCGGGGAGCTGTTTTTT
.	TRBV5-1	TRBJ1-2	.	CASSLGTGGDGYTF	TGCGCCAGCAGCTTGGGAACGGGAGGGGATGGCTACACCTTC
.	TRBV6-2/TRBV6-3	TRBJ2-3	.	CASSKVATDTQYF	TGTGCCAGCAGTAAGGTAGCAACAGATACGCAGTATTTT
TRBD1	TRBV27	TRBJ1-6	.	CASSSLQGRSYNSPLHF	TGTGCCAGCAGCAGCCTACAGGGGCGAAGCTATAATTCACCCCTCCACTTT
.	TRBV5-6	TRBJ2-4	.	CASSLRDSRNIQYF	TGTGCCAGCAGTTTACGGGACTCCCGAAACATTCAGTACTTC
TRBD2	TRBV5-1	TRBJ2-7	once	CASRVSGRSPYEQYF	TGCGCCAGCAGGGTCAGCGGGAGGTCCCCATACGAGCAGTACTTC
.	TRBV5-1	TRBJ2-2	.	CASSLGSSSGELFF	TGCGCCAGCAGCTTGGGGTCGAGCTCCGGGGAGCTGTTTTTT
TRBD2	TRBV7-9	TRBJ2-1	.	CASIASGGARNEQFF	TGTGCCAGCATAGCTAGCGGGGGGGCCAGGAATGAGCAGTTCTTC
.	TRBV12-3/TRBV12-4	TRBJ1-1	.	CASSLARFLGAFF	TGTGCCAGCAGTTTAGCAAGGTTCCTAGGAGCTTTCTTT
.	TRBV10-3	TRBJ1-2	once	CAINGGLGSDYGYTF	TGTGCCATCAACGGGGGGCTGGGATCAGACTATGGCTACACCTTC
.	TRBV3-1/TRBV3-2	TRBJ2-1	.	CASSQAAHNEQFF	TGTGCCAGCAGCCAAGCCGCGCACAATGAGCAGTTCTTC
TRBD1	TRBV2	TRBJ1-6	few	CASSLRQGSDSPLHF	TGTGCCAGCAGCCTCCGACAGGGAAGTGATTCACCCCTCCACTTT
.	TRBV11-2	TRBJ1-4	.	CASSLEGHRARAGEKLFF	TGTGCCAGCAGCTTAGAGGGACACAGGGCCCGCGCTGGAGAAAAACTGTTTTTT
TRBD1	TRBV27	TRBJ2-7	.	CATGTGTTYEQYF	TGTGCCACCGGGACAGGGACGACCTACGAGCAGTACTTC
.	TRBV5-1	TRBJ2-5	.	CASSSGTSEETQYF	TGCGCCAGCAGCTCCGGGACTTCGGAGGAGACCCAGTACTTC
.	TRBV29-1	TRBJ1-4	once	CSVGRGNEKLFF	TGCAGCGTTGGTCGGGGGAATGAAAAACTGTTTTTT
TRBD1	TRBV11-3	TRBJ1-6	few	CASSQGGENSPLHF	TGTGCCAGCAGCCAAGGGGGCGAGAATTCACCCCTCCACTTT